This is a list of T cell receptor beta chains from one sample in a study of cytomegalovirus exposure and HLA in healthy donors. Here immunoSEQ multiplex PCR was the method, and the copy in TCRdb shows in-frame clones only, minus some. This sample carries around 200,000 clones, approximately 70% of them seen once, and the ten largest clones take around 3.3%. Input material: PBMCs. The receptors were gathered from a woman aged 25 to 39 in good health and CMV-seropositive. Each CDR3 is given with its conserved first and last residue. A D gene is named only where the DNA matches it firmly.

CDR3 protein: CASSLWGGSGNTIYF; V gene: TRBV28; D gene: NA
CDR3 protein: CASSYAGQGKPPLHF; V gene: TRBV7-2; D gene: TRBD1
CDR3 protein: CASSYTGGNEQFF; V gene: TRBV7-2; D gene: TRBD1
CDR3 protein: CASSQRDSGANVLTF; V gene: TRBV6-6; D gene: NA
CDR3 protein: CASSVGQGYEQYF; V gene: TRBV19; D gene: TRBD1
CDR3 protein: CASSLELAGGGRTQYF; V gene: TRBV7-2; D gene: TRBD2
CDR3 protein: CASSLDRPQETQYF; V gene: TRBV7-6; D gene: NA
CDR3 protein: CASSHRRSDEQYF; V gene: TRBV7-7; D gene: NA
CDR3 protein: CASSIGREVAGINEQFF; V gene: TRBV19; D gene: TRBD2
CDR3 protein: CASSLAGEITDTQYF; V gene: TRBV5-6; D gene: TRBD2
CDR3 protein: CASSLYPTEAFF; V gene: TRBV28; D gene: NA
CDR3 protein: CASSLDDRGAGTEAFF; V gene: TRBV11-2; D gene: NA
CDR3 protein: CASSRSDWELFF; V gene: TRBV11-2; D gene: NA
CDR3 protein: CASSLEGTGANYGYTF; V gene: TRBV5-6; D gene: NA
CDR3 protein: CASSLGAGSYEQYF; V gene: TRBV7-2; D gene: NA
CDR3 protein: CASSPGTGLYEQYF; V gene: TRBV4-1; D gene: TRBD1
CDR3 protein: CASSSPRGSVKYGYTF; V gene: TRBV11-2; D gene: NA
CDR3 protein: CASRSTGMGTGELFF; V gene: TRBV10-1; D gene: NA
CDR3 protein: CASSPLAGFTDTQYF; V gene: TRBV4-1; D gene: NA
CDR3 protein: CASSQESWAWTTNLNEQFF; V gene: TRBV14; D gene: NA
CDR3 protein: CASSPVNQPQHF; V gene: TRBV27; D gene: NA
CDR3 protein: CASSLTSGRGEQFF; V gene: TRBV7-2; D gene: TRBD2
CDR3 protein: CASRARQEANYGYTF; V gene: TRBV6-1; D gene: NA
CDR3 protein: CASSPTTGGFYNEQFF; V gene: TRBV5-6; D gene: TRBD1
CDR3 protein: CASSEAGPYEQYF; V gene: TRBV6-1; D gene: NA
CDR3 protein: CASSAGGGETQYF; V gene: TRBV5-1; D gene: TRBD1
CDR3 protein: CASSILASDRAGYTF; V gene: TRBV19; D gene: TRBD1
CDR3 protein: CASSVTGQGSYGYTF; V gene: TRBV7-2; D gene: TRBD1
CDR3 protein: CASRVGQGNTEAFF; V gene: TRBV6-1; D gene: TRBD1
CDR3 protein: CASSPLDILSYNEQFF; V gene: TRBV4-1; D gene: NA
CDR3 protein: CASSHRQGLAGGSVGNEQFF; V gene: TRBV5-1; D gene: TRBD2
CDR3 protein: CASSGRQGNYGYTF; V gene: TRBV6-6; D gene: TRBD1
CDR3 protein: CASSSGGRTNEKLFF; V gene: TRBV27; D gene: TRBD1
CDR3 protein: CSVGERQKNTEAFF; V gene: TRBV29-1; D gene: NA
CDR3 protein: CASITGKMREAFF; V gene: TRBV2; D gene: NA
CDR3 protein: CASSEANGFSYNEQFF; V gene: TRBV2; D gene: NA
CDR3 protein: CASRPGTGYNEQFF; V gene: TRBV5-1; D gene: TRBD1
CDR3 protein: CASSVALAPDTQYF; V gene: TRBV9; D gene: NA
CDR3 protein: CASTGLAGYPSYNEQFF; V gene: TRBV7-2; D gene: TRBD2
CDR3 protein: CASSGSTGQSTDTQYF; V gene: TRBV5-4; D gene: NA